Following are 31 T cell receptor beta chains from one sample sequenced in a study of blood T cell repertoires in COVID-19. Sequencing used immunoSEQ multiplex PCR; TCRdb keeps in-frame clones, though not all of them. The sample lists roughly 260,000 clones; approximately 86% were seen once. Material for sequencing was PBMCs or T cells enriched from blood (not recorded which). The source of these receptors is a woman aged 18-29 years who had recovered from COVID-19.

The chain links TRBV19 to TRBJ1-6; perhaps TRBD1 as D (6 bases). CDR3 length equals 13 residues. V lost 9 bases to trimming and J lost 2 bases, with 8 bases between them. Germline V CDR1 and CDR2: LNHDA, SQIVND (reference sequence). This CDR3 reads CASRTAYNSPLHF. The CDR3 region has the DNA TGTGCCAGCCGGACAGCCTATAATTCACCCCTCCACTTT.

The rearrangement links TRBV2 to TRBJ2-5; possible D gene TRBD1, 6 bases. In germline, CDR1 is SNHLY, CDR2 FYNNEI. The CDR3 has 14 residues. Trimming removed 2 bases from V and 4 bases from J, with 11 bases in between. The DNA of the CDR3 is TGTGCCAGCAGTGAACACAGGGCGGGAGAGACCCAGTACTTC. This encodes CASSEHRAGETQYF.

V is TRBV7-8 and J is TRBJ1-2; possibly TRBD1 for D (5 bases). Germline V lookup: CDR1 SGHVS, CDR2 FQNEAQ. The CDR3 totals 13 residues. Trimming removed 8 bases from V and 4 bases from J, with 14 bases in between. The CDR3 DNA is TGTGCCAGCGCGACGGGGGAATTCTATGGCTACACCTTC. Translation gives CASATGEFYGYTF.

The chain recombines TRBV7-9 with TRBJ2-5; 7 bases map to TRBD2. The CDR3 contains 14 residues. Germline V CDR1 and CDR2: SEHNR, FQNEAQ (reference sequence). The V gene end was trimmed by 3 bases and the J gene end by 1 base; junction bases not matched to a gene: 2. CDR3 in amino acids: CASSLGLTQETQYF. The CDR3 DNA follows: TGTGCCAGCAGCTTGGGACTAACCCAAGAGACCCAGTACTTC.

The chain uses TRBV2 and TRBJ1-5; 7 bases align to TRBD1. V gave up 7 bases and J gave up 4 bases; unmatched junction bases: 10. Germline V gene lookup returns CDR1 SNHLY and CDR2 FYNNEI. This CDR3 comprises 15 residues. CDR3 region: CASTDGQVGNQPQHF. In nucleotides, the CDR3 is TGTGCCAGCACTGACGGACAGGTCGGGAATCAGCCCCAGCATTTT.

The rearrangement uses TRBV3-1 (or the pseudogene TRBV3-2) and TRBJ2-3; 8 positions agree with TRBD2. There are 16 residues in the CDR3. Germline-derived CDR1 and CDR2 are LGHDT and YNNKEL (reference sequence). The J segment lost 1 base and the V segment lost 1 base, leaving 4 bases of the junction unmatched. This chain's CDR3 is CASSQGVGRGTDTQYF. CDR3 bases: TGTGCCAGCAGCCAAGGGGTCGGGAGGGGCACAGATACGCAGTATTTT.

This rearrangement joins TRBV12-5 to TRBJ2-3; the D gene is possibly TRBD2 (5 bases). Germline-derived CDR1 and CDR2 are LGHNT and FRNRAP. Trimming stripped 6 bases from V and 0 bases from J, with 19 bases between. There are 17 residues in the CDR3. The CDR3 coding sequence is TGTGCTAGTGGCCACCCTTTGGGAGCTCCTAGCACAGATACGCAGTATTTT. Translated: CASGHPLGAPSTDTQYF. Using reference TRBV12-5 and TRBJ2-3 for the parts outside the CDR3, the full variable domain is DARVTQTPRHKVTEMGQEVTMRCQPILGHNTVFWYRQTMMQGLELLAYFRNRAPLDDSGMPKDRFSAEMPDATLATLKIQPSEPRDSAVYFCASGHPLGAPSTDTQYFGPGTRLTVL.

A single count supports this clone. The rearrangement links TRBV15 to TRBJ2-1; TRBD2 might be the D (6 bases). Germline loops: CDR1 LNHNV, CDR2 YYDKDF (reference sequence). The ends were cut back, 0 bases at V and 4 bases at J, with 13 bases in the middle. CDR3 length equals 16 residues. Written as DNA, the CDR3 is TGTGCCACCAGCAGAGATCTTGGCGGGGCATACAATGAGCAGTTCTTC. Amino acid sequence: CATSRDLGGAYNEQFF.

This clone has a handful of counts. The V call is TRBV7-6, the J call TRBJ1-5; D unresolved. Trimming left V 5 bases short and J 4 bases short, with 9 bases between. The CDR3 runs 13 residues. The germline V gene encodes CDR1 SGHVS and CDR2 FNYEAQ. The CDR3 here is CASSLGRNQPQHF. For the CDR3, the DNA is TGTGCCAGCAGCCTGGGGAGAAATCAGCCCCAGCATTTT. Variable domain in full (rest from reference TRBV7-6 and TRBJ1-5): GAGVSQSPRYKVTKRGQDVALRCDPISGHVSLYWYRQALGQGPEFLTYFNYEAQQDKSGLPNDRFSAERPEGSISTLTIQRTEQRDSAMYRCASSLGRNQPQHFGDGTRLSIL.

The CDR3 sequence: CATSRDPTTGGHEQYF. The CDR3 DNA is TGTGCCACCAGCAGAGATCCGACCACAGGGGGCCACGAGCAGTACTTC. The genes are TRBV15 and TRBJ2-7, with 9 bases aligning to TRBD1. V shed 0 bases, J shed 5 bases, and the junction held 8 bases outside the gene matches. CDR1 and CDR2 from the germline V gene are LNHNV and YYDKDF (reference sequence). The CDR3 extends over 16 amino acids.

The rearrangement joins TRBV4-1 to TRBJ1-4, with 11 bases fitting TRBD1. The ends lost 2 bases at V and 3 bases at J; junction bases unmatched: 11. The length of the CDR3 is 19 residues. Germline lookup yields CDR1 MGHRA and CDR2 YSYEKL. CDR3 DNA: TGCGCCAGCAGCCAACCACTCGGACAGGGGGCCGCGGCTAATGAAAAACTGTTTTTT. Translated, it gives CASSQPLGQGAAANEKLFF.

This chain connects TRBV7-8 to TRBJ1-4, with a possible D match to TRBD1 (5 bases). The CDR3 loop spans 14 amino acids. Germline assignment: CDR1 SGHVS and CDR2 FQNEAQ. V was clipped by 5 bases and J by 8 bases, with 15 bases between them. Written as DNA, the CDR3 is TGTGCCAGCAGCCGAGGGGCCGGGAGCGAAAAACTGTTTTTT. The encoded protein is CASSRGAGSEKLFF. Full variable domain (rest looked up from reference TRBV7-8 and TRBJ1-4): GAGVSQSPRYKVAKRGQDVALRCDPISGHVSLFWYQQALGQGPEFLTYFQNEAQLDKSGLPSDRFFAERPEGSVSTLKIQRTQQEDSAVYLCASSRGAGSEKLFFGSGTQLSVL.

This clone was observed a handful of times. The J gene is TRBJ1-5, the V gene TRBV19, with 9 bases identical to TRBD1. The CDR3 is made up of 14 amino acids. J lost 5 bases, V lost 7 bases, and 6 bases had no gene match. Germline V lookup: CDR1 LNHDA, CDR2 SQIVND (reference sequence). DNA of the CDR3: TGTGCCAGTACGGGACAGGGTGAATATCAGCCCCAGCATTTT. This codes for CASTGQGEYQPQHF.

The table lists this clone with a count of one. The rearrangement uses TRBV3-1 (or the pseudogene TRBV3-2) and TRBJ1-1; 11 nucleotides agree with TRBD1. V shed 1 base, J shed 3 bases, and the junction held 1 base outside the gene matches. The CDR3 is 15 residues long. In germline, CDR1 is LGHDT, CDR2 YNNKEL (reference sequence). In DNA, the CDR3 is TGTGCCAGCAGCCAAGGGACAGGGGGCTACACTGAAGCTTTCTTT. Translating gives CASSQGTGGYTEAFF.

The gene calls are TRBV27 and TRBJ2-3; TRBD1 aligns across 10 bases. After removal of 3 bases from V and 4 bases from J, the junction contained 13 bases not matched to a gene. Germline CDR1 MNHEY, CDR2 SMNVEV (reference sequence). The CDR3 consists of 18 residues. The CDR3 reads CASSFVSEGTGVADTQYF. The CDR3 DNA follows: TGTGCCAGCAGTTTCGTATCAGAGGGGACAGGGGTTGCAGATACGCAGTATTTT.

The rearrangement joins TRBV5-1 to TRBJ2-1; D gene ambiguous. The germline V and J ends were trimmed by 1 base and 2 bases, with 10 bases remaining between them. The germline gives CDR1 SGHRS, CDR2 YFSETQ. The CDR3 covers 15 residues. CDR3 nucleotide sequence: TGCGCCAGCAGCTTGTATAAACAACCCTACAATGAGCAGTTCTTC. As protein: CASSLYKQPYNEQFF.

The V and J genes are TRBV12-3 or TRBV12-4 and TRBJ2-7; a possible D gene is TRBD2 (6 bases). The CDR3 covers 12 residues. Trimming removed 6 bases at V and 1 base at J, with 7 bases between. CDR3 bases: TGTGCCAGCAGACTAGCATCCTACGAGCAGTACTTC. Its protein product is CASRLASYEQYF.

CDR3 sequence (DNA): TGCGCCAGCAGCCAAGAGGCTAGCAGTAATGAGCAGTTCTTC. Translated, it gives CASSQEASSNEQFF. The chain recombines TRBV4-1 with TRBJ2-1, with D tentatively TRBD2 (5 bases). CDR1 is MGHRA, CDR2 YSYEKL, per germline. CDR3 length: 14 amino acids. Trimming cost V 0 bases and J 7 bases, with 10 bases left between them.

V usage is TRBV11-2 and J usage is TRBJ1-2, with no clear D. Per the germline V gene, CDR1 is SGHAT and CDR2 is FQNNGV. Trimming removed 5 bases at V and 11 bases at J, with 15 bases between. The CDR3 is made up of 12 amino acids. The CDR3 spells CASSHYLIGYTF. CDR3 sequence (DNA): TGTGCCAGCAGCCATTACCTGATCGGGTACACCTTC.

This rearrangement joins TRBV19 to TRBJ1-1, with D tentatively TRBD1 (6 bases). Trimming cost V 0 bases and J 6 bases, with 17 bases left between them. Germline V gives CDR1 LNHDA, CDR2 SQIVND (reference sequence). This CDR3 region has 16 residues. The CDR3 coding sequence is TGTGCCAGTAGTATAGAGGCCGACAGGTTGGACCCTGAAGCTTTCTTT. It specifies CASSIEADRLDPEAFF.

The chain combines TRBV5-1 with TRBJ2-7; 11 bases map to TRBD1. The CDR3 consists of 14 residues. The J segment lost 4 bases and the V segment lost 5 bases, leaving 5 bases of the junction unmatched. Germline V gene lookup returns CDR1 SGHRS and CDR2 YFSETQ. The CDR3 is CASSYGQGAYEQYF. CDR3 nucleotide sequence: TGCGCCAGCAGTTACGGACAGGGGGCTTACGAGCAGTACTTC.

The chain couples TRBV5-6 to TRBJ2-7; TRBD1 matches 7 bases. Germline V CDR1 and CDR2: SGHDT, YYEEEE. This CDR3 is built from 14 residues. The V and J ends lost 5 bases and 1 base, in that order; junction bases with no gene match: 6. In DNA, the CDR3 is TGTGCCAGCAGTGCCGGGACAGTATCCTACGAGCAGTACTTC. Translating gives CASSAGTVSYEQYF.

This clone was counted a few times. V is TRBV19 and J is TRBJ1-1; 7 nucleotides line up with TRBD1. CDR1 and CDR2 (germline): LNHDA, SQIVND (reference sequence). The CDR3 loop spans 13 amino acids. J was trimmed by 7 bases and V by 3 bases; bases with no gene match: 5. In DNA form, the CDR3 reads TGTGCCAGTAGTATCCCGACAGGGTTTGAAGCTTTCTTT. Protein: CASSIPTGFEAFF.

The chain combines TRBV3-1 (or the pseudogene TRBV3-2) with TRBJ2-1; 7 bases line up with TRBD2. The V gene's germline CDR1 is LGHDT and CDR2 YNNKEL (reference sequence). The J segment lost 3 bases and the V segment lost 3 bases, leaving 2 bases of the junction unmatched. CDR3 size: 14 residues. The CDR3 sequence: CASSHTGGYNEQFF. Here the CDR3 DNA reads TGTGCCAGCAGCCACACGGGGGGCTACAATGAGCAGTTCTTC.

This chain links TRBV2 with TRBJ1-1; D unclear. Trimming removed 7 bases from V and 4 bases from J, with 10 bases in between. This CDR3 has 12 amino acids. CDR1 and CDR2 from the germline V gene are SNHLY and FYNNEI. The CDR3 sequence is CASTLEVTEAFF. The CDR3 DNA sequence: TGTGCCAGCACCCTGGAGGTCACTGAAGCTTTCTTT.

The sample holds one count of this clone. The chain has TRBV7-2 and TRBJ2-7; no clear D gene. The V and J ends lost 1 base and 3 bases respectively, with 10 bases between them. Germline CDR1 is SGHTA and CDR2 is FQGNSA. The CDR3 is 14 amino acids. CDR3 nucleotide sequence: TGTGCCAGCAGCTTAGAGTTTGGCCTCTACGAGCAGTACTTC. Translated: CASSLEFGLYEQYF. Based on the CDR3 plus reference TRBV7-2 and TRBJ2-7, the full variable domain is GAGVSQSPSNKVTEKGKDVELRCDPISGHTALYWYRQSLGQGLEFLIYFQGNSAPDKSGLPSDRFSAERTGGSVSTLTIQRTQQEDSAVYLCASSLEFGLYEQYFGPGTRLTVT.

This chain uses TRBV9 with TRBJ1-1; TRBD1 aligns across 7 bases. Losses at the gene ends were 4 bases for V and 8 bases for J; bases not matched to a gene: 5. Germline loops: CDR1 SGDLS, CDR2 YYNGEE. The CDR3 extends over 12 amino acids. CDR3 DNA sequence: TGTGCCAGCAGCCTAAGACAGGGCGAAGCTTTCTTT. This codes for CASSLRQGEAFF.

This clone was seen only a few times. The rearrangement joins TRBV19 to TRBJ1-6; 7 bases map to TRBD1. The CDR3 loop spans 14 amino acids. From germline, CDR1 is LNHDA and CDR2 SQIVND (reference sequence). J lost 7 bases, V lost 5 bases, and 5 bases had no gene match. The DNA of the CDR3 is TGTGCCAGTAGTGTGGGACAGAACAATTCACCCCTCCACTTT. Amino acid sequence: CASSVGQNNSPLHF. The full variable domain, with the rest looked up from reference TRBV19 and TRBJ1-6, is DGGITQSPKYLFRKEGQNVTLSCEQNLNHDAMYWYRQDPGQGLRLIYYSQIVNDFQKGDIAEGYSVSREKKESFPLTVTSAQKNPTAFYLCASSVGQNNSPLHFGNGTRLTVT.

V gene TRBV5-4 combines with J gene TRBJ1-1; the D gene is possibly TRBD1 (5 bases). Germline V gene lookup returns CDR1 SGHNT and CDR2 YYREEE (reference sequence). The CDR3 runs 17 residues. V was trimmed by 7 bases and J by 0 bases, leaving 22 bases between them. Here the CDR3 reads CASFRTPGLRMNTEAFF. In nucleotides, the CDR3 is TGTGCCAGCTTCAGAACTCCGGGACTTAGGATGAACACTGAAGCTTTCTTT.

Note on this clone: In the same sample, other DNA sequences code for this CDR3. The chain employs TRBV24-1 and TRBJ2-1, with D hard to call. The CDR3 sequence is 13 residues long. Germline CDR1 and CDR2: KGHDR and SFDVKD. With 3 bases removed from V and 5 bases from J, the gap between germline ends came to 7 bases. The CDR3 region is CATSDLPHNEQFF. DNA of the CDR3: TGTGCCACCAGTGATCTACCACACAATGAGCAGTTCTTC.

This rearrangement joins TRBV5-1 to TRBJ2-2; D call uncertain. V lost 0 bases, J lost 2 bases, and 11 bases lay in between. In germline, CDR1 is SGHRS, CDR2 YFSETQ. The length of the CDR3 is 16 residues. The CDR3 region has the DNA TGCGCCAGCAGCTTGGCCTCCGACACTAACACCGGGGAGCTGTTTTTT. Protein: CASSLASDTNTGELFF.